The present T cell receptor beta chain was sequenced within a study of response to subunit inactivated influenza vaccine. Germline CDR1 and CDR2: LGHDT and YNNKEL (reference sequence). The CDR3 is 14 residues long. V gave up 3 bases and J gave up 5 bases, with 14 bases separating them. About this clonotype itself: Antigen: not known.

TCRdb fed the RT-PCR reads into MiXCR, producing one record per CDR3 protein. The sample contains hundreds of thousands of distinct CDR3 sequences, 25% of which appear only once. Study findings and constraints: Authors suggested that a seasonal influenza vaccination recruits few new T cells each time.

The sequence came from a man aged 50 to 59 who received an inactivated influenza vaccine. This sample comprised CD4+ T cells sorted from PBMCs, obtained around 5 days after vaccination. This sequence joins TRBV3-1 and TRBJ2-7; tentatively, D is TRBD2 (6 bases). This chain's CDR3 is CASSQGGPGNEQYF. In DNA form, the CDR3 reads TGTGCCAGCAGCCAGGGGGGACCGGGGAACGAGCAGTACTTC.